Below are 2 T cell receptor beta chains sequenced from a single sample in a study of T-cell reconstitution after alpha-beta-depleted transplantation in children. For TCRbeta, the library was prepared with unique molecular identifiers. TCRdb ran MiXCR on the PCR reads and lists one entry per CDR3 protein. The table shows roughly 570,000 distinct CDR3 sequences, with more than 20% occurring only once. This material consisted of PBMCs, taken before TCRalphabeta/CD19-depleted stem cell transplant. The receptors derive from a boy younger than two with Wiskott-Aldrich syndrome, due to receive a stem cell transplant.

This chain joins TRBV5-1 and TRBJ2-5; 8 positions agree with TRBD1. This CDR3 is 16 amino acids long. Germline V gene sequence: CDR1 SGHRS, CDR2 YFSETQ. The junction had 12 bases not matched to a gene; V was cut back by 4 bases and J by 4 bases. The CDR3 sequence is CASSSRDRSNRETQYF. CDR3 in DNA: TGCGCCAGCAGCAGCCGGGACAGGTCAAACCGAGAGACCCAGTACTTC.

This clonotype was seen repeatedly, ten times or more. CDR3 DNA: TGTGCCAGCAGCTTTCGGGCAGAAGAGACCCAGTACTTC. Translating gives CASSFRAEETQYF. This chain connects TRBV7-7 to TRBJ2-5; D gene unclear. The V end lost 3 bases, the J end lost 3 bases, and 8 bases lay between the germline ends. Germline CDR1 SSHAT, CDR2 FNYEAQ (reference sequence). The CDR3 contains 13 residues. Complete variable domain (other parts from reference TRBV7-7 and TRBJ2-5): GAGVSQSPRYKVTKRGQDVTLRCDPISSHATLYWYQQALGQGPEFLTYFNYEAQPDKSGLPSDRFSAERPEGSISTLTIQRTEQRDSAMYRCASSFRAEETQYFGPGTRLLVL.